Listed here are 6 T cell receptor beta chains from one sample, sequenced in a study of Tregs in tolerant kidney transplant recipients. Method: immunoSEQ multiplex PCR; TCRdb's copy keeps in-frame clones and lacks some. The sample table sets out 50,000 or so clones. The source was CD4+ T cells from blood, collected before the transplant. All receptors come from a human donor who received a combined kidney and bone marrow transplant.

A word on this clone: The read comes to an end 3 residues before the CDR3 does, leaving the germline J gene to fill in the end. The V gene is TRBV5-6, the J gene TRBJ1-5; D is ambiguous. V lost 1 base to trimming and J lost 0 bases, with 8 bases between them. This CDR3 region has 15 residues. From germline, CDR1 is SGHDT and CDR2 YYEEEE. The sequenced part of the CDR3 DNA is TGTGCCAGCAGCTTGAAACATAATAGCAATCAGCCC. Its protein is CASSLKHNSNQP. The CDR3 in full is CASSLKHNSNQPQHF.

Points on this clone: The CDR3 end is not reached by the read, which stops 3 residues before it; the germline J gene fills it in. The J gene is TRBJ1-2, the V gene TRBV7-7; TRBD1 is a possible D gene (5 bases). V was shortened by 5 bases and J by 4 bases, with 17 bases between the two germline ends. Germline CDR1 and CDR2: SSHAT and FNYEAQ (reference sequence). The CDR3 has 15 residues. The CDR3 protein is CASSPRVRGPYGYTF. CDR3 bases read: TGTGCCAGCAGCCCCCGAGTGAGGGGTCCCTATGGC.

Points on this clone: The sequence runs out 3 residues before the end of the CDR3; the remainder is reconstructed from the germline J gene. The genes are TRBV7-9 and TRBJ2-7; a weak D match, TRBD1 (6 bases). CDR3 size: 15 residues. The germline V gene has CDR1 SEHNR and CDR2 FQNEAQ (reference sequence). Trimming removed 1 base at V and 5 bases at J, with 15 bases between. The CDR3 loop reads CASSLVGRGSDEQYF. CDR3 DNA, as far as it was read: TGTGCCAGCAGCTTAGTCGGCAGGGGAAGCGACGAG.

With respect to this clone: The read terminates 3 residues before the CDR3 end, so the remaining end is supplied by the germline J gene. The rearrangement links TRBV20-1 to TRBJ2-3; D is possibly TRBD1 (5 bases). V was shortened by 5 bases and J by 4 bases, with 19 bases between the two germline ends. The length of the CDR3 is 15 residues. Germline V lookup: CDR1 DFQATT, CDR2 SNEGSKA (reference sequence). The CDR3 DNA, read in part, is TGCAGTGCTCAAAGGGGCAGCGAAGTCGCAGATACG. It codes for CSAQRGSEVADT. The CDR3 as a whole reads CSAQRGSEVADTQYF.

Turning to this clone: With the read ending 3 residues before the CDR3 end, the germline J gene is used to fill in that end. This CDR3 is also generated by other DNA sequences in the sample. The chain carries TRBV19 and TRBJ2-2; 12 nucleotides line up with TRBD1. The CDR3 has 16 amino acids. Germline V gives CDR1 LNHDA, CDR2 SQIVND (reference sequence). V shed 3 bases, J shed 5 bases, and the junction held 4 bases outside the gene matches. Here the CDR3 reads CASSIGTGGFTGELFF. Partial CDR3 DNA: TGTGCCAGTAGTATCGGGACAGGGGGCTTTACCGGGGAG.

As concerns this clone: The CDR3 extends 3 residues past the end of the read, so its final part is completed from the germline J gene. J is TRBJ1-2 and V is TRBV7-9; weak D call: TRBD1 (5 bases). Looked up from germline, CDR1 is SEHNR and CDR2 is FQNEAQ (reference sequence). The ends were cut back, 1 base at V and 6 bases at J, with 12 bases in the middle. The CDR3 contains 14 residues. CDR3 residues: CASSLGEGRNGYTF. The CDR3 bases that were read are TGTGCCAGCAGCTTAGGCGAGGGGCGGAATGGC.